Shown below are 18 T cell receptor beta chains from a single sample sequenced in a study of cytomegalovirus exposure and HLA in healthy donors (dated by TCRdb to 2016 to 2017). Library preparation employed the immunoSEQ multiplex PCR assay. A mixture of 60 forward primers for TCR Vbeta segments and 13 reverse primers for TCR Jbeta segments was used in the multiplex PCR. This is the immuneACCESS table as TCRdb keeps it, with only in-frame sequences that have V and J called. A part of the clones is gone; compared with another copy, unresolved V genes explain less than half, and the rest is unexplained. The sample includes a few hundred thousand clones, with about 80% observed a single time. Jointly, the top ten make up about 0.29% of the sample. The sample was PBMCs. These receptors all come from a girl between 2 and 10 years old in good health and CMV-seronegative.

The chain combines TRBV20-1 with TRBJ2-1; unclear D gene. The CDR3 spans 11 residues. V was shortened by 1 base and J by 5 bases, with 3 bases between the two germline ends. Germline-derived CDR1 and CDR2 are DFQATT and SNEGSKA (reference sequence). The CDR3 region has the DNA TGCAGTGCTAGAGCCGACAATGAGCAGTTCTTC. It translates to CSARADNEQFF.

The chain recombines TRBV4-1 with TRBJ2-5; possibly TRBD2 for D (6 bases). The assigned J gene may be wrong: the sequence end matches TRBJ2-7 better. This CDR3 has 15 amino acids. Germline CDR1 and CDR2: MGHRA and YSYEKL. Here the CDR3 DNA reads TGCGCCAGCAGCCAAGTCCCGGGAGAGGACGACGAGCAGTACTTC. It specifies CASSQVPGEDDEQYF.

This clone was seen only a few times. V is TRBV5-1 and J is TRBJ2-2; D is possibly TRBD1 (5 bases). CDR3 length: 14 amino acids. The V end lost 3 bases, the J end lost 4 bases, and 10 bases lay between the germline ends. The germline V gene has CDR1 SGHRS and CDR2 YFSETQ. The CDR3 nucleotides read TGCGCCAGCAGCTGGGGTGACAGCACCGGGGAGCTGTTTTTT. Translated: CASSWGDSTGELFF. The variable domain in full, with the rest retrieved from reference TRBV5-1 and TRBJ2-2, is KAGVTQTPRYLIKTRGQQVTLSCSPISGHRSVSWYQQTPGQGLQFLFEYFSETQRNKGNFPGRFSGRQFSNSRSEMNVSTLELGDSALYLCASSWGDSTGELFFGEGSRLTVL.

The chain couples TRBV6-1 to TRBJ2-7, with D tentatively TRBD1 (7 bases). Trimming stripped 0 bases from V and 7 bases from J, with 16 bases between. The CDR3 totals 15 residues. Germline assignment: CDR1 MNHNS and CDR2 SASEGT. CDR3 loop: CASSEALEGAGEQYF. The DNA of the CDR3 is TGTGCCAGCAGTGAAGCGCTAGAGGGGGCGGGAGAGCAGTACTTC.

The chain has TRBV4-1 and TRBJ1-3; 9 bases match TRBD1. The trim removed 5 bases at V and 8 bases at J, leaving 13 bases unmatched. CDR1 is MGHRA and CDR2 is YSYEKL in the germline V gene. This CDR3 spans 16 amino acids. Written as DNA, the CDR3 is TGCGCCAGCAGCTTTCGATCCGGGACAGGGTGGGACACCATATATTTT. It is translated as CASSFRSGTGWDTIYF.

The table lists this clone with a count of one. DNA for the CDR3: TGTGCCTGGACCTGGGGCTCGGTGGCGGGGAAAGAGACCCAGTACTTC. Translated: CAWTWGSVAGKETQYF. V and J are TRBV30 and TRBJ2-5; tentative D call: TRBD2 (6 bases). Between the trimmed V and J ends, which lost 4 bases and 3 bases, there was a span of 21 bases. There are 16 residues in the CDR3. CDR1 and CDR2 from the germline V gene are GTSNPN and SVGIG (reference sequence).

The chain couples TRBV19 to TRBJ2-1; D is possibly TRBD2 (5 bases). V was trimmed by 6 bases and J by 0 bases, leaving 12 bases between them. The CDR3 loop spans 15 amino acids. In germline, CDR1 is LNHDA, CDR2 SQIVND (reference sequence). The DNA for the CDR3 is TGTGCCAGTAGACTCCGGGATAGCTCCTACAATGAGCAGTTCTTC. Protein sequence: CASRLRDSSYNEQFF.

The CDR3 region has the DNA TGCGCCAGCAGCAGACAGGGACAGAACACTGAAGCTTTCTTT. It codes for CASSRQGQNTEAFF. The chain has TRBV5-1 and TRBJ1-1, with 7 bases matching TRBD1. The germline gives CDR1 SGHRS, CDR2 YFSETQ. The CDR3 sequence is 14 residues long. The junction had 4 bases not matched to a gene; V was cut back by 4 bases and J by 1 base.

The chain recombines TRBV28 with TRBJ2-2; 8 bases are a match to TRBD2. CDR1 and CDR2 from the germline V gene are MDHEN and SYDVKM. This CDR3 has 14 amino acids. V lost 7 bases and J lost 1; bases outside the gene matches: 2. CDR3 loop: CASTLAGNTGELFF. CDR3 nucleotide sequence: TGTGCCAGCACTCTAGCGGGGAACACCGGGGAGCTGTTTTTT. The whole variable domain, filled in from reference TRBV28 and TRBJ2-2, reads DVKVTQSSRYLVKRTGEKVFLECVQDMDHENMFWYRQDPGLGLRLIYFSYDVKMKEKGDIPEGYSVSREKKERFSLILESASTNQTSMYLCASTLAGNTGELFFGEGSRLTVL.

V is TRBV2 and J is TRBJ2-1; D unclear. V lost 4 bases and J 15 bases, leaving 10 bases between the germline ends. The CDR3 covers 10 residues. In germline, CDR1 is SNHLY, CDR2 FYNNEI. DNA of the CDR3: TGTGCCAGCAGTGTCCAGGCACCGTTCTTC. Translated: CASSVQAPFF.

The CDR3 loop reads CASRERDGVDQPQHF. In nucleotides, the CDR3 is TGCGCCAGCAGGGAGAGGGATGGAGTCGATCAGCCCCAGCATTTT. The chain is built from TRBV5-1 and TRBJ1-5, with unresolved D. V lost 5 bases to trimming and J lost 5 bases, with 17 bases between them. CDR1 SGHRS and CDR2 YFSETQ come from the germline V gene. The CDR3 has 15 residues.

The chain carries TRBV7-9 and TRBJ2-1, with 7 bases lining up with TRBD1. CDR1 SEHNR and CDR2 FQNEAQ come from the germline V gene (reference sequence). Trimming took 5 bases from V and 1 from J; bases not matched to a gene: 5. CDR3 length equals 15 residues. The CDR3 nucleotides read TGTGCCAGCAGCCCGACAGGGATTTCCTACAATGAGCAGTTCTTC. This gives the protein CASSPTGISYNEQFF.

The CDR3, as DNA: TGTGCCAGCAGCTTAACCCCGACAGAGAACTATGGCTACACCTTC. Encoded protein: CASSLTPTENYGYTF. The chain joins TRBV7-2 to TRBJ1-2; weak D call: TRBD1 (5 bases). This CDR3 region has 15 residues. The germline V gene encodes CDR1 SGHTA and CDR2 FQGNSA. Trimming stripped 2 bases from V and 2 bases from J, with 12 bases between.

The gene calls are TRBV7-8 and TRBJ2-7, with 11 bases that match TRBD2. Germline trimming cut 2 bases from V and 1 base from J; bases unmatched to any gene: 1. The CDR3 contains 15 residues. Germline V CDR1 and CDR2: SGHVS, FQNEAQ. Here the CDR3 DNA reads TGTGCCAGCAGCTTAACTAGCGGGGGATCCTACGAGCAGTACTTC. This sequence encodes CASSLTSGGSYEQYF.

CDR3 residues: CASKEGQGARNTIYF. In DNA form, the CDR3 reads TGTGCCAGCAAGGAGGGACAGGGGGCGAGAAACACCATATATTTT. The V gene is TRBV27, the J gene TRBJ1-3; the match to TRBD1 covers 12 bases. Looked up from germline, CDR1 is MNHEY and CDR2 is SMNVEV (reference sequence). There are 15 residues in the CDR3. Losses at the gene ends were 7 bases for V and 5 bases for J; bases not matched to a gene: 6.

V gene TRBV5-5 combines with J gene TRBJ1-5; tentative D call: TRBD1 (5 bases). V lost 2 bases, J lost 3 bases, and 12 bases lay in between. The CDR3 spans 15 residues. Germline CDR1 SGHKS, CDR2 YYEKEE (reference sequence). The CDR3 DNA follows: TGTGCCAGCAGCTTCTCCTACAGGTACAATCAGCCCCAGCATTTT. This translates into CASSFSYRYNQPQHF.

The chain joins TRBV5-1 to TRBJ2-2; 12 positions match TRBD1. Germline lookup yields CDR1 SGHRS and CDR2 YFSETQ. The V and J ends lost 3 bases and 7 bases, in that order; junction bases with no gene match: 4. This CDR3 has 15 amino acids. CDR3 bases: TGCGCCAGCAGCTCGGGACAGGGGGCGTTCGGGGAGCTGTTTTTT. Translation: CASSSGQGAFGELFF.

The J gene is TRBJ1-1, the V gene TRBV4-1, with TRBD1 as a possible D gene (6 bases). In germline, CDR1 is MGHRA, CDR2 YSYEKL. This CDR3 is 13 amino acids long. V was cut by 3 bases and J by 3 bases, with 8 bases left in between. The CDR3 region is CASSQGADTEAFF. In nucleotides, the CDR3 is TGCGCCAGCAGCCAGGGGGCTGACACTGAAGCTTTCTTT.